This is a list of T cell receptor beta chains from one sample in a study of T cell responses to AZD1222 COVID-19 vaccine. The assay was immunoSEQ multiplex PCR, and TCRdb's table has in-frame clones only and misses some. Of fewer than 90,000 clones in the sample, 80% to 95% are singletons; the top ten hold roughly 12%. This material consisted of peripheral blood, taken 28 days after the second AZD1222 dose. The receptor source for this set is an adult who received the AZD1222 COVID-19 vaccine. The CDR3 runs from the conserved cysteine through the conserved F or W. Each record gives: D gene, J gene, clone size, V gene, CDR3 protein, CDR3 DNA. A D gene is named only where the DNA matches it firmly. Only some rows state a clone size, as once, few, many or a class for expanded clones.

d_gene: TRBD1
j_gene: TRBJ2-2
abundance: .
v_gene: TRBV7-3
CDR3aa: CASSWDRGSGELFF
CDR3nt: TGTGCCAGCAGTTGGGACAGGGGTTCCGGGGAGCTGTTTTTT

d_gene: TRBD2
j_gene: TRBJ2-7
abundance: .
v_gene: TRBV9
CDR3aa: CASSPRGGGPIYEQYF
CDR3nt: TGTGCCAGCAGCCCTCGGGGGGGAGGGCCGATCTACGAGCAGTACTTC

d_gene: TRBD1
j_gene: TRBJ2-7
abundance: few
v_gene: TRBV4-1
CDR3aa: CASSQVIRTGSYEQYF
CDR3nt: TGCGCCAGCAGCCAGGTCATAAGGACAGGGTCCTACGAGCAGTACTTC

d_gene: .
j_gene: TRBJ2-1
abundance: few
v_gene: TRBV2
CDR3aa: CASSRSGSRLDEQFF
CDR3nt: TGTGCCAGCAGTAGGTCAGGGTCTCGTCTGGATGAGCAGTTCTTC

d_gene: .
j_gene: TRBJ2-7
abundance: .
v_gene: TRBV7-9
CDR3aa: CASSPRGPYEQYF
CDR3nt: TGTGCCAGCAGCCCCCGGGGGCCGTACGAGCAGTACTTC

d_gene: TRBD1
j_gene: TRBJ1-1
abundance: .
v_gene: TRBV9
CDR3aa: CASSEQGAGGLGGTEAFF
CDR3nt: TGTGCCAGCAGCGAACAGGGGGCCGGGGGCCTAGGGGGCACTGAAGCTTTCTTT

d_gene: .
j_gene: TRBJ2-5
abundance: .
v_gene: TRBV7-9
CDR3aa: CASSFASPETQYF
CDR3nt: TGTGCCAGCAGCTTTGCTAGCCCCGAGACCCAGTACTTC

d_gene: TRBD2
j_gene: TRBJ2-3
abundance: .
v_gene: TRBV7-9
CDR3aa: CASSFTLAGRTDTQYF
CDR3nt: TGTGCCAGCAGCTTCACGCTAGCGGGGCGCACAGATACGCAGTATTTT

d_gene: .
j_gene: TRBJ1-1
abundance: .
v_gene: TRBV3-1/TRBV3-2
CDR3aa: CASRKYNTEAFF
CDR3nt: TGTGCCAGCAGAAAGTACAACACTGAAGCTTTCTTT

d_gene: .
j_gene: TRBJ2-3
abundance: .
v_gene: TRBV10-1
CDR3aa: CASSESMSTDTQYF
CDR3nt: TGCGCCAGCAGTGAGTCGATGTCCACAGATACGCAGTATTTT

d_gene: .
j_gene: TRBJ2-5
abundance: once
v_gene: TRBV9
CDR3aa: CASSVGLAVPPPTQYF
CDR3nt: TGTGCCAGCAGCGTAGGATTAGCGGTCCCCCCCCCGACCCAGTACTTC

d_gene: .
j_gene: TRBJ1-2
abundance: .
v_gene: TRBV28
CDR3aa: CAILNPWREGYTF
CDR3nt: TGTGCCATCCTGAATCCGTGGAGGGAAGGCTACACCTTC

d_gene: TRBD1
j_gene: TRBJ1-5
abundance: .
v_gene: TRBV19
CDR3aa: CASSPGTGSNQPQHF
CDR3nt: TGTGCCAGTAGCCCCGGGACAGGTAGCAATCAGCCCCAGCATTTT

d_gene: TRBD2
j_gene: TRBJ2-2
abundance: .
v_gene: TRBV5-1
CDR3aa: CASSFLAGGNTGELFF
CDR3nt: TGCGCCAGCAGCTTTCTAGCGGGGGGGAACACCGGGGAGCTGTTTTTT

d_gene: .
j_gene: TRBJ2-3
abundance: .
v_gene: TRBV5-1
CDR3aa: CASSLVPGLADTQYF
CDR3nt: TGCGCCAGCAGCTTGGTCCCAGGATTGGCAGATACGCAGTATTTT

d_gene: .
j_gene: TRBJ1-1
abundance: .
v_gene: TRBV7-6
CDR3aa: CASSLGAGDTEAFF
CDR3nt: TGTGCCAGCAGCTTAGGGGCGGGGGACACTGAAGCTTTCTTT

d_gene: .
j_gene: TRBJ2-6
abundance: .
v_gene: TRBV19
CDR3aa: CASTRRVPGGANVLTF
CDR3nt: TGTGCCAGTACCCGGCGAGTACCCGGGGGGGCCAACGTCCTGACTTTC

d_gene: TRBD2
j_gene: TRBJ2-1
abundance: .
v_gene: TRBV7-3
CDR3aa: CASSSLAGGYNEQFF
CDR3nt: TGTGCCAGCAGCTCACTAGCGGGGGGATACAATGAGCAGTTCTTC

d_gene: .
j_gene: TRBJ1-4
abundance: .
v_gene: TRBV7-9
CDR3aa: CASSLAEGANEKLFF
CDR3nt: TGTGCCAGCAGCTTGGCCGAGGGGGCTAATGAAAAACTGTTTTTT

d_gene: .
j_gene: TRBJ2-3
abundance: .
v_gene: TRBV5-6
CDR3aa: CASSLVYMPDTQYF
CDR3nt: TGTGCCAGCAGCTTGGTCTATATGCCAGATACGCAGTATTTT

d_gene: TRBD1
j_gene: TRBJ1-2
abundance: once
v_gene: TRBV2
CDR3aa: CASSPTPTGGVGYTF
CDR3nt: TGTGCCAGCAGCCCTACCCCGACAGGGGGTGTTGGCTACACCTTC

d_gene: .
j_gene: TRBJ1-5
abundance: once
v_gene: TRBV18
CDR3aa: CASSRTDSLASNQPQHF
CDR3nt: TGTGCCAGCTCACGGACGGACAGTCTCGCTAGCAATCAGCCCCAGCATTTT

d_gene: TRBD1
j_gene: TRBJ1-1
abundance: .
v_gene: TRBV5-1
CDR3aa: CASSLGQGAYTEAFF
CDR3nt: TGCGCCAGCAGCTTGGGTCAGGGGGCTTACACTGAAGCTTTCTTT

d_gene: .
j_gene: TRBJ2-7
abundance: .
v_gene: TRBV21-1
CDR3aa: CASSKRPGRICYEQYF
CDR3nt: TGTGCCAGCAGCAAAAGGCCCGGGAGAATTTGCTACGAGCAGTACTTC

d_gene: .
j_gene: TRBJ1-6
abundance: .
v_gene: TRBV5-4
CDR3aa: CASSRGLGDSPLHF
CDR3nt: TGTGCCAGCAGCCGGGGCCTAGGGGATTCACCCCTCCACTTT

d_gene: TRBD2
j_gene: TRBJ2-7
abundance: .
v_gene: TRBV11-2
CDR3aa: CASSLGRGGHEQYF
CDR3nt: TGTGCCAGCAGCTTAGGCCGGGGAGGGCACGAGCAGTACTTC

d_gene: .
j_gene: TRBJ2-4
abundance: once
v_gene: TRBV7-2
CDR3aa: CASSLGQGGNIQYF
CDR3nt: TGTGCCAGCAGCTTAGGCCAGGGGGGGAACATTCAGTACTTC

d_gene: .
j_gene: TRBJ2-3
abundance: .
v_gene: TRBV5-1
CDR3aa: CASSLNPGAAADTDTQYF
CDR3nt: TGCGCCAGCAGCTTGAATCCAGGGGCCGCAGCGGATACAGATACGCAGTATTTT

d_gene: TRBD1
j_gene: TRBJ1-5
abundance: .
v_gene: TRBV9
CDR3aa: CASSPGTGGGNQPQHF
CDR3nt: TGTGCCAGCAGCCCAGGGACAGGGGGCGGCAATCAGCCCCAGCATTTT

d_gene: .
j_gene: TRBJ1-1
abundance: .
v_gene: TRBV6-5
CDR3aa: CASSPKGNTEAFF
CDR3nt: TGTGCCAGCAGTCCGAAGGGAAACACTGAAGCTTTCTTT

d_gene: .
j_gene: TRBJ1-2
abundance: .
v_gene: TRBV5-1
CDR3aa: CASSVNRNGYTF
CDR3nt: TGCGCCAGCAGCGTCAACAGGAATGGCTACACCTTC

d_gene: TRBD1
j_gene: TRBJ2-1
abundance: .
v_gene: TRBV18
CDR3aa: CASSPKGTGSYNEQFF
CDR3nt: TGTGCCAGCTCACCAAAGGGGACAGGGTCCTACAATGAGCAGTTCTTC

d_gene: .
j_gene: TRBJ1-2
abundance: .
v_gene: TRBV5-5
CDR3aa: CASSTRGGAYYGYTF
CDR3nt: TGTGCCAGCAGCACCAGAGGGGGGGCCTACTATGGCTACACCTTC

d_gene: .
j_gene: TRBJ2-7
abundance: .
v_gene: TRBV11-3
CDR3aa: CASSLRPLAVGGEQYF
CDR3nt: TGTGCCAGCAGCTTACGCCCATTGGCAGTGGGAGGCGAGCAGTACTTC

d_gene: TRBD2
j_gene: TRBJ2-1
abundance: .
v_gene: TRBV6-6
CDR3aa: CASLITSGRGYNEQFF
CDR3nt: TGTGCCAGCCTAATAACTAGCGGGAGGGGATACAATGAGCAGTTCTTC

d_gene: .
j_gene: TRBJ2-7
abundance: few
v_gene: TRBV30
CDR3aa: CAWSWEGEQYF
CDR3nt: TGTGCCTGGAGTTGGGAAGGGGAGCAGTACTTC

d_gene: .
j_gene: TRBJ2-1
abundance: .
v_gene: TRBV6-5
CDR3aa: CASAPTANSYNEQFF
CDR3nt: TGTGCCAGCGCCCCGACAGCCAACTCCTACAATGAGCAGTTCTTC

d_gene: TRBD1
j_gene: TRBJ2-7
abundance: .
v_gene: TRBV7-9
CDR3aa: CASSLAAQGAVLEQYF
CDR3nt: TGTGCCAGCAGCTTAGCGGCGCAGGGGGCGGTATTGGAGCAGTACTTC

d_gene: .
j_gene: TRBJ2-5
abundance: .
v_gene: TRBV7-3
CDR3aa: CASSLAGQQETQYF
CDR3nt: TGTGCCAGCAGCTTAGCCGGCCAGCAAGAGACCCAGTACTTC

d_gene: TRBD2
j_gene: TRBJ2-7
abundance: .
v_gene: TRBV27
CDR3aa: CASRRTSGSQQYF
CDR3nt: TGTGCCAGCAGGCGGACTAGCGGGAGCCAGCAGTACTTC

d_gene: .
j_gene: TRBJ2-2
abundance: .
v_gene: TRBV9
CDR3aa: CASSVVLGSGELFF
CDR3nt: TGTGCCAGCAGCGTGGTCCTCGGGAGCGGGGAGCTGTTTTTT

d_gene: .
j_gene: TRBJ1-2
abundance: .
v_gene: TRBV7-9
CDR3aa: CASSFDAGTRIQRNGYTF
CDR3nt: TGTGCCAGCAGCTTTGATGCCGGGACACGGATCCAGCGAAACGGCTACACCTTC

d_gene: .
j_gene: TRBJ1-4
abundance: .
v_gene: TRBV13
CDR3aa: CASTSRGVGEKLFF
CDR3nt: TGTGCCAGCACCTCGCGGGGGGTCGGTGAAAAACTGTTTTTT

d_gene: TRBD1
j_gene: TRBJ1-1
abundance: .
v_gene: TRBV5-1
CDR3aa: CASSAWTGGAGTEAFF
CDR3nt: TGCGCCAGCAGCGCATGGACAGGGGGCGCAGGCACTGAAGCTTTCTTT

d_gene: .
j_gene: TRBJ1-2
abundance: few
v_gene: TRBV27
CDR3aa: CASSQTVQAGGYTF
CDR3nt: TGTGCCAGCAGTCAAACAGTCCAGGCAGGTGGCTACACCTTC

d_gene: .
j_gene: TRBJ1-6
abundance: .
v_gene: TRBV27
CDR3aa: CASSSPGSPLHF
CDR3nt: TGTGCCAGCAGTTCCCCCGGGTCACCCCTCCACTTT